Presented here are 16 T cell receptor beta chains from one specimen sequenced in a study of T cell repertoires in cytomegalovirus infection. No antigen has been identified for these receptors. TCRdb re-derived calls from the reads in MiXCR, one entry per CDR3 protein. The sample lists around 340,000 distinct CDR3 sequences; roughly 28% were seen once. The material sequenced was cultured PBMCs, taken from culture after CMV antigen stimulation. These receptors originate from a human donor in good health (CMV status not recorded). Some clones in this sample may be carry-over from other donors' samples.

V gene TRBV6-5 combines with J gene TRBJ1-1; perhaps TRBD1 as D (6 bases). The CDR3 has 13 amino acids. Germline V gives CDR1 MNHEY, CDR2 SVGAGI. V shed 6 bases and J shed 8 bases, with 16 bases lying between them. CDR3 bases: TGTGCCAGCAGCCGTACCCTCAGGGGAGAAGCTTTCTTT. This sequence encodes CASSRTLRGEAFF.

Only a few counts were recorded for this clonotype. This sequence joins TRBV29-1 and TRBJ2-7, with 8 bases matching TRBD1. CDR3 length: 13 residues. Per germline, CDR1 SQVTM and CDR2 ANQGSEA. V shed 6 bases and J 7 bases; nucleotides not matched to a gene: 11. This CDR3 is CSVRGRTNSEQYF. The DNA for the CDR3 is TGCAGCGTCAGGGGGCGCACTAATAGTGAGCAGTACTTC.

The table lists this clonotype with a few counts. The chain recombines TRBV7-8 with TRBJ2-1, with TRBD2 identical over 14 bases. With V trimmed by 5 bases and J by 15 bases, 6 bases remained unmatched. The CDR3 totals 13 residues. The germline V gene has CDR1 SGHVS and CDR2 FQNEAQ. The CDR3 loop is CASSPGLAGDPFF. The CDR3 nucleotides are TGTGCCAGCAGCCCGGGACTAGCGGGAGACCCGTTCTTC.

V is TRBV4-2 and J is TRBJ2-5; the D gene could be TRBD1 or TRBD2 (5 bases each). The germline V gene has CDR1 LGHNA and CDR2 YNFKEQ. The CDR3 spans 17 residues. V was shortened by 2 bases and J by 4 bases, with 20 bases between the two germline ends. In DNA form, the CDR3 reads TGTGCCAGCAGCCAACAATCCCCCAACGGGGCCGGAGAGACCCAGTACTTC. Amino acids: CASSQQSPNGAGETQYF.

V usage is TRBV20-1 and J usage is TRBJ1-2; 8 nucleotides agree with TRBD1. From germline, CDR1 is DFQATT and CDR2 SNEGSKA (reference sequence). The CDR3 has 13 amino acids. Germline trimming cut 3 bases from V and 7 bases from J; bases unmatched to any gene: 7. The CDR3 DNA reads TGCAGTGCTAGTTATCAGGGGGCGCCTGGCTACACCTTC. Translating gives CSASYQGAPGYTF.

The rearrangement links TRBV10-3 to TRBJ1-2; 9 nucleotides line up with TRBD1. The CDR3 sequence is 16 residues long. Germline V lookup: CDR1 ENHRY, CDR2 SYGVKD. Trimming took 7 bases from V and 1 from J; bases not matched to a gene: 10. The CDR3 here is CAITPGQGFDNYGYTF. The CDR3 region has the DNA TGTGCCATCACCCCGGGACAGGGATTTGATAACTATGGCTACACCTTC.

CDR3 sequence (DNA): TGTGCCAGCAGCTTCCCAGCGGGGTCCTACAATGAGCAGTTCTTC. It translates to CASSFPAGSYNEQFF. The J gene is TRBJ2-1, the V gene TRBV5-4, with TRBD2 matching 7 bases. The V segment lost 2 bases and the J segment 1 base; nucleotides outside the gene matches: 3. The CDR3 is 15 residues long. Germline CDR1 reads SGHNT; CDR2 reads YYREEE (reference sequence).

The rearrangement joins TRBV6-1 to TRBJ2-7; D possibly corresponds to TRBD1 (5 bases). The germline V gene has CDR1 MNHNS and CDR2 SASEGT. The length of the CDR3 is 12 residues. V was clipped by 6 bases and J by 3 bases, with 9 bases between them. The CDR3: CASRSQVYEQYF. The CDR3 region has the DNA TGTGCCAGCAGGTCACAGGTCTACGAGCAGTACTTC.

This clonotype was counted a few times. The rearrangement uses TRBV19 and TRBJ1-6; possibly TRBD1 for D (6 bases). The length of the CDR3 is 13 residues. Germline V lookup: CDR1 LNHDA, CDR2 SQIVND (reference sequence). Trimming shortened V by 11 bases and J by 7 bases, and 15 bases separated the two germline ends. CDR3 amino acids: CASTDSRNSPLHF. CDR3 nucleotide sequence: TGTGCCTCGACGGACAGTCGGAATTCACCCCTCCACTTT. The whole variable domain, filled in from reference TRBV19 and TRBJ1-6, reads DGGITQSPKYLFRKEGQNVTLSCEQNLNHDAMYWYRQDPGQGLRLIYYSQIVNDFQKGDIAEGYSVSREKKESFPLTVTSAQKNPTAFYLCASTDSRNSPLHFGNGTRLTVT.

Remarks on this clonotype: Just one base apart from a much larger clone, this may be a read error. Written as DNA, the CDR3 is TGTGCCAGCAGCTTAGCTCAGGGTTGGAGTCAGCCCCAGCATTTT. Translated, it gives CASSLAQGWSQPQHF. V and J are TRBV7-6 and TRBJ1-5, with D tentatively TRBD1 (5 bases). Trimming left V 0 bases short and J 6 bases short, with 12 bases between. There are 15 residues in the CDR3. Looked up from germline, CDR1 is SGHVS and CDR2 is FNYEAQ.

This clonotype was seen only a few times. The CDR3 sequence is CASSIPGQNYGYTF. The CDR3 DNA sequence: TGCGCCAGCAGCATACCGGGACAGAACTATGGCTACACCTTC. The genes are TRBV5-1 and TRBJ1-2, with 7 bases aligning to TRBD1. This CDR3 has 14 residues. Trimming cost V 4 bases and J 2 bases; bases outside gene matches: 5. Germline V gives CDR1 SGHRS, CDR2 YFSETQ.

This clonotype appeared once. The chain is built from TRBV28 and TRBJ1-2, with no clear D. V dropped 2 bases and J dropped 13 bases, with 14 bases sitting between them. CDR3 size: 12 residues. CDR1 is MDHEN, CDR2 SYDVKM, per germline. The CDR3: CASSLEGGISTF. The DNA for the CDR3 is TGTGCCAGCAGTTTAGAGGGCGGCATAAGCACCTTC.

A note on this clonotype: A read error may explain this, as a much larger clone is one base away. This chain links TRBV7-4 with TRBJ1-6; 7 bases are shared with TRBD1. This CDR3 has 17 amino acids. The germline V gene encodes CDR1 SGHVT and CDR2 SQSDAQ. The CDR3 sequence is CASSLRAGTDLNSLLHF. The CDR3 DNA sequence: TGTGCCAGCAGCCTAAGGGCCGGGACAGACCTTAATTCACTCCTCCACTTT.

This chain connects TRBV28 to TRBJ2-7, with 7 bases identical to TRBD1. The V and J ends lost 4 bases and 7 bases, in that order; junction bases with no gene match: 10. The CDR3 consists of 14 residues. Per germline, CDR1 MDHEN and CDR2 SYDVKM. The chain's CDR3 is CASSSPGQTLEQYF. CDR3 sequence (DNA): TGTGCCAGCAGTTCTCCGGGACAGACCCTGGAGCAGTACTTC.

J is TRBJ2-3 and V is TRBV6-5; TRBD2 matches at 13 bases. The CDR3 loop spans 15 amino acids. Germline V CDR1 and CDR2: MNHEY, SVGAGI. V shed 6 bases, J shed 2 bases, and the junction held 2 bases outside the gene matches. CDR3 in amino acids: CASRGLAGNTDTQYF. CDR3 DNA: TGTGCCAGCAGGGGACTAGCGGGAAACACAGATACGCAGTATTTT.

In this sample, this clonotype turned up many times. The CDR3 protein is CASIREKGSETQYF. CDR3 sequence (DNA): TGTGCCAGCATACGGGAGAAGGGTAGTGAGACCCAGTACTTC. V is TRBV7-6 and J is TRBJ2-5, with a weak D call TRBD2 (6 bases). Germline CDR1 is SGHVS and CDR2 is FNYEAQ. The CDR3 runs 14 residues. With 7 bases removed from V and 5 bases from J, the gap between germline ends came to 17 bases.